This record looks at one TCR beta chain sequence and its context. Primers included in the PCR were 60 Vbeta and 13 Jbeta primers. Profiling relied on immunoSEQ multiplex PCR, and the TCRdb table lists in-frame clones only, not all of them. The data hold under 130,000 clones, with more than 60% observed a single time. The data stem from a study of cytomegalovirus exposure and HLA in healthy donors. Turning to the study itself: An analysis done earlier identified almost 120 million unique TCR beta sequences from about 179 million T cells.

At sampling all donors were nominally healthy, likely with unrecorded immune exposures. The source material was PBMCs. The sequence came from a male donor in good health and CMV-seronegative.

This chain's CDR3 is CASGFGTSGQETQYF. CDR3 coding DNA: TGTGCTAGTGGTTTTGGCACTAGCGGCCAAGAGACCCAGTACTTC. The chain carries TRBV12-5 and TRBJ2-5; TRBD2 aligns across 8 bases. This CDR3 has 15 amino acids. CDR1 is LGHNT, CDR2 FRNRAP, per germline. V shed 3 bases, J shed 1 base, and the junction held 4 bases outside the gene matches.